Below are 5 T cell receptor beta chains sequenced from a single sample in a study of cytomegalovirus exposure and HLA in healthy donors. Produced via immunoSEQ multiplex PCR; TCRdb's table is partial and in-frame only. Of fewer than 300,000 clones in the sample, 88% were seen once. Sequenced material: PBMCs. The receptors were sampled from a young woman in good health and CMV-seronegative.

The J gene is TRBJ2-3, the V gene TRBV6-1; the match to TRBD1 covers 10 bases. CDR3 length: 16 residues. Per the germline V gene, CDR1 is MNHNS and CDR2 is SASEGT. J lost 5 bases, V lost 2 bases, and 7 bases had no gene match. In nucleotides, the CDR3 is TGTGCCAGCAGTGAATACGGGACAGGGGCGGGAGATACGCAGTATTTT. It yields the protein CASSEYGTGAGDTQYF.

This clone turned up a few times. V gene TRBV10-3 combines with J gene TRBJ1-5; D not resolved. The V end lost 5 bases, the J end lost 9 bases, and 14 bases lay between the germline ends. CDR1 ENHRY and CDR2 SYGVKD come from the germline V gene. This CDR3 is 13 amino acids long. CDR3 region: CAISLEGTGPQHF. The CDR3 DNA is TGTGCCATCAGTCTTGAGGGCACGGGGCCCCAGCATTTT.

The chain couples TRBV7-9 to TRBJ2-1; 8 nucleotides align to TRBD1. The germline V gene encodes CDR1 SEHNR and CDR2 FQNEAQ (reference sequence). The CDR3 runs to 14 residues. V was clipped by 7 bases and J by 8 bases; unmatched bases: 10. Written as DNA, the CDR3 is TGTGCCAGCACTCCGACCCCCAGGGGGCATGAGCAGTTCTTC. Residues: CASTPTPRGHEQFF.

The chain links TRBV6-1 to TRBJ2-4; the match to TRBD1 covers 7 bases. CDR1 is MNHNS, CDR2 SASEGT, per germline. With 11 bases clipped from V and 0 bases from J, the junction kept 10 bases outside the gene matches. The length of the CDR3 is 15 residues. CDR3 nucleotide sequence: TGTGCCGGTACCCGAGGGGGCCTAGCCAAAAACATTCAGTACTTC. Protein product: CAGTRGGLAKNIQYF.

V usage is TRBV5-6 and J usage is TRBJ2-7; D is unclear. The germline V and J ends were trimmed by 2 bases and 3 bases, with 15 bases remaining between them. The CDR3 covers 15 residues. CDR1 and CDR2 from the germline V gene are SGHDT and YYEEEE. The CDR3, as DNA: TGTGCCAGCAGCTTTAGGAGCGCACACAACTACGAGCAGTACTTC. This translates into CASSFRSAHNYEQYF. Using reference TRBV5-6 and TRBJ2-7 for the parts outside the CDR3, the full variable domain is DAGVTQSPTHLIKTRGQQVTLRCSPKSGHDTVSWYQQALGQGPQFIFQYYEEEERQRGNFPDRFSGHQFPNYSSELNVNALLLGDSALYLCASSFRSAHNYEQYFGPGTRLTVT.